The 28 T cell receptor beta chains reported below all come from one sample, sequenced in a study of cytomegalovirus exposure and HLA in healthy donors. Primers: 60 Vbeta forward and 13 Jbeta reverse. Profiling relied on immunoSEQ multiplex PCR, and the TCRdb table lists in-frame clones only, not all of them. Of about 300,000 clones in the sample, roughly 89% are singletons; the top ten hold roughly 4%. The sequencing sample was made of PBMCs. The receptors were sampled from a man in his forties or fifties in good health and CMV-seropositive.

The V and J genes are TRBV27 and TRBJ1-6; TRBD1 is a possible D gene (5 bases). V lost 3 bases to trimming and J lost 10 bases, with 10 bases between them. CDR1 is MNHEY and CDR2 is SMNVEV in the germline V gene (reference sequence). CDR3 length: 13 residues. CDR3 sequence: CASSFPSGSPLHF. CDR3 coding DNA: TGTGCCAGCAGTTTTCCATCAGGGTCACCCCTCCACTTT.

The CDR3 reads CASSWGQGEQFF. In nucleotides, the CDR3 is TGCGCCAGCAGCTGGGGACAGGGGGAGCAGTTCTTC. The V gene is TRBV5-1, the J gene TRBJ2-1; 10 bases match TRBD1. Germline values: CDR1 SGHRS, CDR2 YFSETQ. This CDR3 has 12 residues. The trim removed 3 bases at V and 10 bases at J, leaving 1 base unmatched.

A single count supports this clone. The CDR3 DNA sequence: TGTGCCAGCAGTTTATCTAGCGGGGCTCCCGGGAACATTCAGTACTTC. As protein: CASSLSSGAPGNIQYF. The V call is TRBV27, the J call TRBJ2-4; 8 positions match TRBD2. CDR1 and CDR2 (germline): MNHEY, SMNVEV (reference sequence). J gave up 7 bases and V 0 bases, and 8 bases lay outside the gene matches. The CDR3 covers 16 residues.

The chain combines TRBV4-1 with TRBJ2-1, with D tentatively TRBD1 (6 bases). With 4 bases removed from V and 4 bases from J, the gap between germline ends came to 23 bases. CDR3 length equals 18 residues. From germline, CDR1 is MGHRA and CDR2 YSYEKL. CDR3 amino acids: CASSPTQGVQGSYNEQFF. Written as DNA, the CDR3 is TGCGCCAGCAGCCCCACCCAAGGGGTTCAGGGGTCGTACAATGAGCAGTTCTTC.

The chain links TRBV2 to TRBJ1-4; D unresolved. Between the trimmed V and J ends, which lost 7 bases and 3 bases, there was a span of 15 bases. This CDR3 contains 15 residues. Looked up from germline, CDR1 is SNHLY and CDR2 is FYNNEI. The CDR3 spells CASTPRRGSNEKLFF. The CDR3 DNA reads as TGTGCCAGCACTCCTAGGAGAGGGTCTAATGAAAAACTGTTTTTT.

A few counts support this clone. Different DNA sequences within this sample yield the same CDR3. V is TRBV27 and J is TRBJ2-7; 10 bases match TRBD2. The germline gives CDR1 MNHEY, CDR2 SMNVEV (reference sequence). V gave up 2 bases and J gave up 0 bases; unmatched junction bases: 1. The CDR3 is made up of 15 amino acids. The CDR3: CASSLVAGGSYEQYF. The DNA for the CDR3 is TGTGCCAGCAGTTTAGTAGCGGGAGGCTCCTACGAGCAGTACTTC.

As for this clone: Different DNA sequences within this sample yield the same CDR3. The chain couples TRBV7-2 to TRBJ2-1; 10 bases line up with TRBD2. Germline V gene sequence: CDR1 SGHTA, CDR2 FQGNSA. The CDR3 covers 15 residues. V was pared by 6 bases and J by 4 bases, with 6 bases of the junction left unmatched. DNA for the CDR3: TGTGCCAGCAGTTTGCTAGCGGGAGCTTACAATGAGCAGTTCTTC. Translated: CASSLLAGAYNEQFF.

The chain has TRBV28 and TRBJ1-2; 8 nucleotides match TRBD1. The germline V gene has CDR1 MDHEN and CDR2 SYDVKM. The CDR3 spans 14 residues. V gave up 5 bases and J gave up 7 bases; unmatched junction bases: 9. The CDR3 DNA reads as TGTGCCAGCAGTCCCCCCCATGACAGGGGTGGCTACACCTTC. Residues: CASSPPHDRGGYTF.

V gene TRBV4-1 combines with J gene TRBJ1-2; tentatively, D is TRBD1 (6 bases). The length of the CDR3 is 16 residues. Germline values: CDR1 MGHRA, CDR2 YSYEKL. V lost 0 bases, J lost 0 bases, and 11 bases lay in between. This CDR3 reads CASSQDLGQPNYGYTF. The CDR3 nucleotides are TGCGCCAGCAGCCAAGATCTGGGACAACCTAACTATGGCTACACCTTC.

This clone showed up just a few times. The chain employs TRBV5-6 and TRBJ1-2; 9 bases are a match to TRBD1. V shed 5 bases, J shed 7 bases, and the junction held 6 bases outside the gene matches. The CDR3 has 13 residues. Germline V gene sequence: CDR1 SGHDT, CDR2 YYEEEE. The CDR3 here is CASRLPQGAGYTF. DNA for the CDR3: TGTGCCAGCAGGTTACCACAGGGGGCTGGCTACACCTTC.

The rearrangement uses TRBV5-1 and TRBJ1-2, with D unclear. The germline gives CDR1 SGHRS, CDR2 YFSETQ. This CDR3 region has 15 residues. Trimming removed 3 bases at V and 4 bases at J, with 16 bases between. In nucleotides, the CDR3 is TGCGCCAGCAGCTCAAGCCCCACCCCGGGCTATGGCTACACCTTC. It codes for CASSSSPTPGYGYTF.

The chain links TRBV5-1 to TRBJ2-3; 9 nucleotides align to TRBD2. V lost 0 bases, J lost 6 bases, and 11 bases stayed unmatched. Germline V gives CDR1 SGHRS, CDR2 YFSETQ. CDR3 size: 17 residues. For the CDR3, the DNA is TGCGCCAGCAGCTTGGGCCTAGCGGGACTCCTCTCCGATACGCAGTATTTT. It codes for CASSLGLAGLLSDTQYF.

The chain has TRBV5-1 and TRBJ2-2; TRBD2 matches 8 bases. The CDR3 has 16 residues. Trimming at V came to 1 base and at J to 2 bases, leaving 4 bases not matched to a gene. CDR1 is SGHRS and CDR2 is YFSETQ in the germline V gene. The CDR3 DNA reads as TGCGCCAGCAGCTTGCCAGGACTAGCCAACACCGGGGAGCTGTTTTTT. This codes for CASSLPGLANTGELFF.

This clone has a single count. The chain has TRBV7-8 and TRBJ2-4, with 7 bases lining up with TRBD1. This CDR3 spans 18 amino acids. Trimming removed 5 bases from V and 2 bases from J; junction bases left unmatched: 15. Germline CDR1 and CDR2: SGHVS and FQNEAQ. CDR3 loop: CASSQLFGQDGSKNIQYF. CDR3 coding DNA: TGTGCCAGCAGCCAGTTATTCGGACAGGACGGGTCCAAAAACATTCAGTACTTC.

This chain links TRBV19 with TRBJ1-1; weak D call: TRBD1 (5 bases). This CDR3 spans 14 amino acids. Trimming left V 0 bases short and J 12 bases short, with 17 bases between. Germline values: CDR1 LNHDA, CDR2 SQIVND (reference sequence). CDR3 region: CASSIDRGSGVTFF. DNA of the CDR3: TGTGCCAGTAGTATAGATCGGGGGAGCGGCGTGACTTTCTTT.

V and J are TRBV2 and TRBJ2-5; maybe TRBD1 (6 bases). The J call may be mistaken, given a closer DNA end match to TRBJ2-7. Per germline, CDR1 SNHLY and CDR2 FYNNEI. The length of the CDR3 is 14 residues. The CDR3: CASSQQGILLEQYF. CDR3 sequence (DNA): TGTGCCAGCAGTCAGCAGGGGATCCTCCTCGAGCAGTACTTC.

As concerns this clone: Compared with germline, one end of the junction differs, possibly owing to a read error. V is TRBV19 and J is TRBJ1-2; D is possibly TRBD1 (5 bases). CDR3 length equals 15 residues. The germline V gene has CDR1 LNHDA and CDR2 SQIVND (reference sequence). Written as DNA, the CDR3 is TGTGCCAGTAGTATGGACACCTTAGGACCTTATGGCTACCCCTTC. As protein: CASSMDTLGPYGYPF. The full variable domain, its missing parts supplied by reference TRBV19 and TRBJ1-2, is DGGITQSPKYLFRKEGQNVTLSCEQNLNHDAMYWYRQDPGQGLRLIYYSQIVNDFQKGDIAEGYSVSREKKESFPLTVTSAQKNPTAFYLCASSMDTLGPYGYPFGSGTRLTVV.

CDR3 in DNA: TGTGCCAGCAGAAAGACTAGCGGATACAATGAGCAGTTCTTC. Amino acids: CASRKTSGYNEQFF. The V and J genes are TRBV6-1 and TRBJ2-1; 9 bases agree with TRBD2. The CDR3 has 14 residues. In germline, CDR1 is MNHNS, CDR2 SASEGT. V trimming: 6 bases; J trimming: 4 bases; junction bases outside the gene matches: 4.

The CDR3 here is CASSGTGDEQYF. DNA of the CDR3: TGTGCCAGCAGCGGAACAGGGGACGAGCAGTACTTC. The chain recombines TRBV11-2 with TRBJ2-7; 7 nucleotides line up with TRBD1. The V segment lost 5 bases and the J segment 5 bases; nucleotides outside the gene matches: 3. The CDR3 contains 12 residues. The germline V gene encodes CDR1 SGHAT and CDR2 FQNNGV.

The rearrangement joins TRBV2 to TRBJ2-3; no definite D call. Trimming removed 3 bases at V and 2 bases at J, with 9 bases between. The CDR3 contains 14 residues. Germline V CDR1 and CDR2: SNHLY, FYNNEI. DNA for the CDR3: TGTGCCAGCAGTGATCGGGTATACACAGATACGCAGTATTTT. This translates into CASSDRVYTDTQYF.

The V and J genes are TRBV7-9 and TRBJ2-7; 8 bases match TRBD1. Trimming removed 1 base from V and 5 bases from J; junction bases left unmatched: 7. Germline loops: CDR1 SEHNR, CDR2 FQNEAQ (reference sequence). CDR3 length: 15 amino acids. The CDR3 nucleotides are TGTGCCAGCAGCTTAGTCCTACAGGGGGTCCACGAGCAGTACTTC. Translating it yields CASSLVLQGVHEQYF. The variable domain in full, with the rest retrieved from reference TRBV7-9 and TRBJ2-7, is DTGVSQNPRHKITKRGQNVTFRCDPISEHNRLYWYRQTLGQGPEFLTYFQNEAQLEKSRLLSDRFSAERPKGSFSTLEIQRTEQGDSAMYLCASSLVLQGVHEQYFGPGTRLTVT.

The V call is TRBV6-4, the J call TRBJ2-3, with TRBD2 identical over 9 bases. V lost 6 bases, J lost 3 bases, and 10 bases stayed unmatched. This CDR3 spans 16 amino acids. The V gene's germline CDR1 is MRHNA and CDR2 SNTAGT. The DNA of the CDR3 is TGTGCCAGCAGCCGAGGGATAGCGGGAGATACAGATACGCAGTATTTT. It encodes CASSRGIAGDTDTQYF.

This clone turned up a few times. The V gene is TRBV28, the J gene TRBJ2-3; 9 positions match TRBD1. The J segment lost 1 base and the V segment lost 2 bases, leaving 1 base of the junction unmatched. The CDR3 covers 15 residues. CDR1 is MDHEN, CDR2 SYDVKM, per germline. CDR3 loop: CASSLRTGGTDTQYF. In DNA form, the CDR3 reads TGTGCCAGCAGTTTAAGGACAGGGGGCACAGATACGCAGTATTTT.

This rearrangement joins TRBV27 to TRBJ2-2; TRBD2 matches 10 bases. The CDR3 runs 15 residues. With V trimmed by 3 bases and J by 4 bases, 2 bases remained unmatched. Germline values: CDR1 MNHEY, CDR2 SMNVEV (reference sequence). The CDR3 sequence is CASSFGTSATGELFF. The CDR3 nucleotides are TGTGCCAGCAGTTTCGGGACTAGCGCCACCGGGGAGCTGTTTTTT.

This chain joins TRBV28 and TRBJ2-7; D gene uncertain. The CDR3 covers 14 residues. The ends were cut back, 5 bases at V and 0 bases at J, with 11 bases in the middle. In germline, CDR1 is MDHEN, CDR2 SYDVKM. The CDR3 protein is CASSRYRSSYEQYF. CDR3 DNA sequence: TGTGCCAGCAGTCGCTACCGGAGCTCCTACGAGCAGTACTTC.

CDR3 DNA sequence: TGTGCTAGTGGCCCGGGGGGTAGCGGAGAGACCCAGTACTTC. It yields the protein CASGPGGSGETQYF. The V gene is TRBV12-5, the J gene TRBJ2-5; 7 bases agree with TRBD2. The CDR3 contains 14 residues. V lost 6 bases, J lost 4 bases, and 8 bases stayed unmatched. CDR1 LGHNT and CDR2 FRNRAP come from the germline V gene. Full variable domain (outside the CDR3, taken from reference TRBV12-5 and TRBJ2-5): DARVTQTPRHKVTEMGQEVTMRCQPILGHNTVFWYRQTMMQGLELLAYFRNRAPLDDSGMPKDRFSAEMPDATLATLKIQPSEPRDSAVYFCASGPGGSGETQYFGPGTRLLVL.

This chain uses TRBV7-9 with TRBJ1-2, with TRBD1 identical over 8 bases. Per germline, CDR1 SEHNR and CDR2 FQNEAQ (reference sequence). V shed 5 bases, J shed 8 bases, and the junction held 7 bases outside the gene matches. This CDR3 is built from 13 residues. In DNA form, the CDR3 reads TGTGCCAGCAGCCTGCTGACAGGGGAAGGCTACACCTTC. Translating it yields CASSLLTGEGYTF.

This clone was seen just once. This sequence joins TRBV15 and TRBJ2-5; 12 bases are a match to TRBD2. This CDR3 spans 15 amino acids. The V segment lost 4 bases and the J segment 2 bases; nucleotides outside the gene matches: 2. Germline loops: CDR1 LNHNV, CDR2 YYDKDF (reference sequence). The CDR3 nucleotides are TGTGCCACCAGCAAGGGGACTAGCGGGCAAGAGACCCAGTACTTC. As protein: CATSKGTSGQETQYF.